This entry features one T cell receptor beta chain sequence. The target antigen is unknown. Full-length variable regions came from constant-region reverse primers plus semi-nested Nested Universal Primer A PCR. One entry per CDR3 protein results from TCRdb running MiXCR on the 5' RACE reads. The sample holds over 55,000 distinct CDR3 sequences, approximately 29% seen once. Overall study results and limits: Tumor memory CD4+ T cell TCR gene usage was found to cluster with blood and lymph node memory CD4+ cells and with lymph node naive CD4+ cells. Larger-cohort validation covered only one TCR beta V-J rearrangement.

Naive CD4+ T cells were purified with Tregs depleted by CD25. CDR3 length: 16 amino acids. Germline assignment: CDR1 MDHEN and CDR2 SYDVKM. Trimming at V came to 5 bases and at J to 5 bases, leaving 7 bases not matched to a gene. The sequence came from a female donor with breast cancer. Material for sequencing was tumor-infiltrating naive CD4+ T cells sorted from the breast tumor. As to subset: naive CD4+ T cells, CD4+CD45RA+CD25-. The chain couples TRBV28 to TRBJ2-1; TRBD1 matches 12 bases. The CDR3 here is CASSGTGGAFHNEQFF. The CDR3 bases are TGTGCCAGCAGTGGGACAGGGGGCGCGTTCCACAATGAGCAGTTCTTC.